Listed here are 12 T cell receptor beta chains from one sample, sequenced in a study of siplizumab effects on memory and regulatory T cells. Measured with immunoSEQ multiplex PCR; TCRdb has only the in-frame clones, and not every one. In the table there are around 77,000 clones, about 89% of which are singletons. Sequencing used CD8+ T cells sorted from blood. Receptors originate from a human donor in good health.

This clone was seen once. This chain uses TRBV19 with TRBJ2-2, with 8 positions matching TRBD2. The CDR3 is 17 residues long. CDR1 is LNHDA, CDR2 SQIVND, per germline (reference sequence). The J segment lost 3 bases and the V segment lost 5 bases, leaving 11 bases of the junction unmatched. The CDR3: CASSGLTSGVDTGELFF. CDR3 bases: TGTGCCAGTAGTGGACTTACTAGCGGTGTTGACACCGGGGAGCTGTTTTTT.

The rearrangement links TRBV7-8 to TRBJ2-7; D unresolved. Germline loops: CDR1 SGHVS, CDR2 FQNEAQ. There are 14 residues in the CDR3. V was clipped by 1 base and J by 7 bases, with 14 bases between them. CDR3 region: CASSLVGPTGEQYF. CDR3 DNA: TGTGCCAGCAGCTTAGTAGGACCCACCGGGGAGCAGTACTTC.

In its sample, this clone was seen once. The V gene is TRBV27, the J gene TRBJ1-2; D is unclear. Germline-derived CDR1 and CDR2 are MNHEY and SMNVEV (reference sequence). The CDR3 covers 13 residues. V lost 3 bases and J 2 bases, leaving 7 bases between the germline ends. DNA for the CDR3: TGTGCCAGCAGTTTCGGCGTCAACTATGGCTACACCTTC. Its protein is CASSFGVNYGYTF.

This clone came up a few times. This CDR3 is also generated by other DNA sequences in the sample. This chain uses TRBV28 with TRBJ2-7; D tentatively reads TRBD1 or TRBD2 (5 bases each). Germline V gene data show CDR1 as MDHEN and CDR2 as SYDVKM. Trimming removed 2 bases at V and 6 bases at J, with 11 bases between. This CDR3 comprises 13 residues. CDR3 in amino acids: CASSLGTAGEQYF. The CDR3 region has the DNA TGTGCCAGCAGTTTAGGGACGGCCGGCGAGCAGTACTTC.

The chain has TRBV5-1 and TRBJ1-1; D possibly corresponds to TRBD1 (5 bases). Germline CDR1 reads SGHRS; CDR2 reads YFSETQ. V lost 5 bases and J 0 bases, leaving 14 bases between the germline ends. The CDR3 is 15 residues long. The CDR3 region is CASRLGLGLNTEAFF. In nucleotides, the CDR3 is TGCGCCAGCAGGCTGGGCTTGGGACTGAACACTGAAGCTTTCTTT.

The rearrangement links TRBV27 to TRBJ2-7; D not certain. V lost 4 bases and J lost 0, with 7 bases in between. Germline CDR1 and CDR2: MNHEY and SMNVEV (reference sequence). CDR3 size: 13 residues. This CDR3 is CASSYQASYEQYF. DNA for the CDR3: TGTGCCAGCAGTTATCAGGCCTCCTACGAGCAGTACTTC.

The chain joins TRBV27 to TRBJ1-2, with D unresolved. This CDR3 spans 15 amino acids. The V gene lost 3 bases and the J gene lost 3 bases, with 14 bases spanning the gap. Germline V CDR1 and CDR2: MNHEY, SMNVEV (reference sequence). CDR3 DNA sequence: TGTGCCAGCAGTTTTATTGTTGGGCAGGACTATGGCTACACCTTC. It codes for CASSFIVGQDYGYTF.

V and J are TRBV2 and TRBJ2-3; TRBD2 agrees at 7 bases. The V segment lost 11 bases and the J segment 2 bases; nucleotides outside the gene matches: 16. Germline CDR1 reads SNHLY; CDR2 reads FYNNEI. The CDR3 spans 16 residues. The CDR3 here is CAGPTNGRENTDTQYF. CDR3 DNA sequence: TGTGCCGGCCCAACGAACGGGCGGGAGAACACAGATACGCAGTATTTT.

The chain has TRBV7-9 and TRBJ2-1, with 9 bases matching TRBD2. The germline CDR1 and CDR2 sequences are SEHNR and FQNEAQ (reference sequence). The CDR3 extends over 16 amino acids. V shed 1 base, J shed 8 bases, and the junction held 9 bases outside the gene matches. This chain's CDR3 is CASSLGSSGIYHEQFF. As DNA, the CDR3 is TGTGCCAGCAGCTTAGGGTCTAGCGGGATATATCATGAGCAGTTCTTC.

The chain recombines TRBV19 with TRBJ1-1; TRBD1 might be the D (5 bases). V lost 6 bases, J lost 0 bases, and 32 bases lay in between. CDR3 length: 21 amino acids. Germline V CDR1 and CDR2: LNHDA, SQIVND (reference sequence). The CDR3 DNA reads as TGTGCCAGTAGCGCCTTTCAGGGCGCCGAGGGTGTTGGATCTATGAACACTGAAGCTTTCTTT. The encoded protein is CASSAFQGAEGVGSMNTEAFF.

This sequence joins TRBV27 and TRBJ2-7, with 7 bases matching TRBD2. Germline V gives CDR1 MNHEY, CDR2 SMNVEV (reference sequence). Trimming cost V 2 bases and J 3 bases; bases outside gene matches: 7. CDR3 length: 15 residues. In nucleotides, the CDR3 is TGTGCCAGCAGTTTAGGCGCTAGCGGTTTCTACGAGCAGTACTTC. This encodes CASSLGASGFYEQYF.

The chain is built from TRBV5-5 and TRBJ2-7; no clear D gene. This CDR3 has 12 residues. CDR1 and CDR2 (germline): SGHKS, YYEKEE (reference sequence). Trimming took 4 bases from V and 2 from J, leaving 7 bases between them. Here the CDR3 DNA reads TGTGCCAGCAGCGCTCAAGCCTACGAGCAGTACTTC. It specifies CASSAQAYEQYF.